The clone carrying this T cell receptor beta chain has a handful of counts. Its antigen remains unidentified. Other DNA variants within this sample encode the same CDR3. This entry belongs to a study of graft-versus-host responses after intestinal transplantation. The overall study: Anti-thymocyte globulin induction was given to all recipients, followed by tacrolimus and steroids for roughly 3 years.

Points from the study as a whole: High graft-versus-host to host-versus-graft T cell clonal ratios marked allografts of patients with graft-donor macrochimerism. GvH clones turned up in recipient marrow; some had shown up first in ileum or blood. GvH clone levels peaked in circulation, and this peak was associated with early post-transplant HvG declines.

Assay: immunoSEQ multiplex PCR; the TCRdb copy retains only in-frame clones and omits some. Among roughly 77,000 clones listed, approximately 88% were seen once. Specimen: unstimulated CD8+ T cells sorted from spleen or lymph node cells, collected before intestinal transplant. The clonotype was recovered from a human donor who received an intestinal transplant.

CDR3 in amino acids: CASRQGSQPQHF. Written as DNA, the CDR3 is TGTGCCAGCCGACAGGGGAGTCAGCCCCAGCATTTT. This chain links TRBV28 with TRBJ1-5, with 8 bases matching TRBD1. V lost 8 bases, J lost 6 bases, and 3 bases stayed unmatched. CDR3 length: 12 residues. Germline V gene sequence: CDR1 MDHEN, CDR2 SYDVKM.